This T cell receptor (beta chain) was retrieved from a study of blood T cell repertoires in COVID-19. Study-level background: Samples taken during acute and convalescent COVID-19 were collected in the United States, Italy and Spain. Nucleic acid was either cDNA or gDNA, and it came from T cells, B-cell-depleted T cells, or PBMCs.

The CDR3 is made up of 15 amino acids. Looked up from germline, CDR1 is SGHRS and CDR2 is YFSETQ. Trimming shortened V by 5 bases and J by 3 bases, and 15 bases separated the two germline ends. This clone appeared a single time. In the authors' methods: Nucleated cell counts were estimated from reference gene primer amplification. Only in-frame clones appear in the TCRdb table, and some are missing; sequencing was by immunoSEQ multiplex PCR. The V and J calls and the clone size are those of that table, but D and trimming were determined from the DNA. The sample has around 200,000 clones; around 82% are singletons.

Sequences were obtained from peripheral blood. The receptor was isolated from a woman in her seventies with acute or convalescent COVID-19. V is TRBV5-1 and J is TRBJ2-4, with D unclear. The CDR3 here is CASRWSPLGKNIQYF. The DNA of the CDR3 is TGCGCCAGCAGGTGGAGCCCCCTAGGCAAAAACATTCAGTACTTC.